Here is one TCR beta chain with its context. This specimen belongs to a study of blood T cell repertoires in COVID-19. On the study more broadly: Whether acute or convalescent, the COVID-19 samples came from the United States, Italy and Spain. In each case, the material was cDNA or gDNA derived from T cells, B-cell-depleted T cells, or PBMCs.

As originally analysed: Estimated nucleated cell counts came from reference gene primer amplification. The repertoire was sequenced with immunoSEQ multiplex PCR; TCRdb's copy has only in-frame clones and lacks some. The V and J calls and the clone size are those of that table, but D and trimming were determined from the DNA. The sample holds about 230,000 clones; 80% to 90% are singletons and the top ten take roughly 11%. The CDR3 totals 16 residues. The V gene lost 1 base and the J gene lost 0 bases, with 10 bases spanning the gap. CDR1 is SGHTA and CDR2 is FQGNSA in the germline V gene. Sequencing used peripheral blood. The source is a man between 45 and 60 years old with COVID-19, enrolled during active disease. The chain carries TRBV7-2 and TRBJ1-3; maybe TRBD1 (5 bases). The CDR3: CASSLVRGGSGNTIYF. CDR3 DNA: TGTGCCAGCAGCTTAGTACGGGGGGGCTCTGGAAACACCATATATTTT.